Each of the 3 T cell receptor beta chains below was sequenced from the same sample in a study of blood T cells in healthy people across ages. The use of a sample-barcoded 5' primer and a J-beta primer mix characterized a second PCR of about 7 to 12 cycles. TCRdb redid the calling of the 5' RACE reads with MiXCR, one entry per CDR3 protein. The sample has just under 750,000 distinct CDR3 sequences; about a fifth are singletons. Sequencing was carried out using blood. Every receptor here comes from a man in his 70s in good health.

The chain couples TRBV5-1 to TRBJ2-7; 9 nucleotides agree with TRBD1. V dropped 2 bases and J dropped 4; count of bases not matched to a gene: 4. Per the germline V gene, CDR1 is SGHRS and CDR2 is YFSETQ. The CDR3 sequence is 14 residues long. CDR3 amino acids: CASSLQGAYYEQYF. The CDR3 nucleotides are TGCGCCAGCAGCTTACAGGGGGCTTATTACGAGCAGTACTTC.

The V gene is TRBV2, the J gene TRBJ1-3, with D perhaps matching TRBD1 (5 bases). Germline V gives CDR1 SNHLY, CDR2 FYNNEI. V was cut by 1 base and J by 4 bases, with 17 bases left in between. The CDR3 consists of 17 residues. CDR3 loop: CASSEGGRGVRGNTIYF. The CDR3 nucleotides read TGTGCCAGCAGTGAAGGGGGACGTGGGGTACGGGGAAACACCATATATTTT.

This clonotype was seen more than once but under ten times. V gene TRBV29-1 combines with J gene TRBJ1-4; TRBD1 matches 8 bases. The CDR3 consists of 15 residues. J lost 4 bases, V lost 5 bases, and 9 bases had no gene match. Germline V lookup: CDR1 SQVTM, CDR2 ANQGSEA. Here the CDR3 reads CSVQVQGVGNEKLFF. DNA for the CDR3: TGCAGCGTTCAAGTACAGGGGGTCGGTAATGAAAAACTGTTTTTT.